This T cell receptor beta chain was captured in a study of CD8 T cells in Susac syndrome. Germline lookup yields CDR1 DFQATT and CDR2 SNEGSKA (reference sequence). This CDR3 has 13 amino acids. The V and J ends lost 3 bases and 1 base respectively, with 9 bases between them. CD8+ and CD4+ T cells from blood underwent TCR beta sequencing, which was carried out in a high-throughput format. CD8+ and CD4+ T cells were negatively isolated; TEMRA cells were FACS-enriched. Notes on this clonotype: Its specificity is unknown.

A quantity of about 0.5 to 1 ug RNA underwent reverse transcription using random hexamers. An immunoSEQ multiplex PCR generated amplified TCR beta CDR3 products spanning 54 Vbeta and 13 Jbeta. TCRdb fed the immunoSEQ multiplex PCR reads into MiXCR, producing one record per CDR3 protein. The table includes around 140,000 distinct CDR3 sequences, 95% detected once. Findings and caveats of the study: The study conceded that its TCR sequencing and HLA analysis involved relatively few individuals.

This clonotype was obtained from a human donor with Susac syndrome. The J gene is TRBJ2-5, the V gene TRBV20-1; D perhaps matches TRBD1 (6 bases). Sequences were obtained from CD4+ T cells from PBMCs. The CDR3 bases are TGCAGTGCTAGGAAGGGGGTCCAAGAGACCCAGTACTTC. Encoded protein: CSARKGVQETQYF.